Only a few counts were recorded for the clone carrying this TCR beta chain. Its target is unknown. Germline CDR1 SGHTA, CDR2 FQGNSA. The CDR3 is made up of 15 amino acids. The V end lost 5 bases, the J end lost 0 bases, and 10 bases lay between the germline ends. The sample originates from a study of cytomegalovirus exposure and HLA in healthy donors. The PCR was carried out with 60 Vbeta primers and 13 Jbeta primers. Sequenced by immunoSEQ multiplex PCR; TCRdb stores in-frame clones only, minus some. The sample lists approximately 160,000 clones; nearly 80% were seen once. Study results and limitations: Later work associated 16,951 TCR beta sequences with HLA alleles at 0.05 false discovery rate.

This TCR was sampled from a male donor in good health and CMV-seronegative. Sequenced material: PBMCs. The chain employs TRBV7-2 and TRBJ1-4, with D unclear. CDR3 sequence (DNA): TGTGCCAGCAGCCCCCGGGGATCAACTAATGAAAAACTGTTTTTT. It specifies CASSPRGSTNEKLFF.